The 13 T cell receptor beta chains below were found in one sample sequenced in a study of T-cell reconstitution after alpha-beta-depleted transplantation in children. Preparation of the TCRbeta library was carried out with unique molecular identifiers. A single record per CDR3 protein comes from TCRdb applying MiXCR to the PCR reads. The table has about 120,000 distinct CDR3 sequences, 10% seen once. The input for sequencing was PBMCs, taken before TCRalphabeta/CD19-depleted stem cell transplant. All receptors come from a boy aged 2 to 10 with acute lymphoblastic leukemia, due to receive a stem cell transplant.

This clonotype was counted at least ten times. The chain is built from TRBV5-1 and TRBJ2-2, with 7 bases that match TRBD2. The CDR3 covers 17 residues. Losses at the gene ends were 5 bases for V and 0 bases for J; bases not matched to a gene: 10. CDR1 is SGHRS, CDR2 YFSETQ, per germline. The CDR3 DNA is TGCGCCAGCAGGCATCAGCCTAGCGGAACGAACACCGGGGAGCTGTTTTTT. Translation gives CASRHQPSGTNTGELFF. The full variable domain, in which reference TRBV5-1 and TRBJ2-2 provide the parts outside the CDR3, is KAGVTQTPRYLIKTRGQQVTLSCSPISGHRSVSWYQQTPGQGLQFLFEYFSETQRNKGNFPGRFSGRQFSNSRSEMNVSTLELGDSALYLCASRHQPSGTNTGELFFGEGSRLTVL.

The chain employs TRBV7-9 and TRBJ2-1; weak D call: TRBD2 (6 bases). CDR1 is SEHNR and CDR2 is FQNEAQ in the germline V gene (reference sequence). The CDR3 length is 16 residues. V lost 1 base to trimming and J lost 9 bases, with 19 bases between them. CDR3 coding DNA: TGTGCCAGCAGCTTAGGATTGGGGGGAGGTCGACGTGAGCAGTTCTTC. Translation gives CASSLGLGGGRREQFF.

This clonotype was detected many times. This chain uses TRBV6-5 with TRBJ2-7, with D possibly being TRBD1 (6 bases). Trimming shortened V by 2 bases and J by 3 bases, and 8 bases separated the two germline ends. This CDR3 region has 13 residues. Germline lookup yields CDR1 MNHEY and CDR2 SVGAGI. CDR3 amino acids: CASSYTDSYEQYF. The CDR3 DNA reads as TGTGCCAGCAGTTACACGGACAGCTACGAGCAGTACTTC.

The chain combines TRBV5-1 with TRBJ2-2; D is ambiguous. Deletions cut 0 bases from V and 2 bases from J, with 8 bases between. Germline-derived CDR1 and CDR2 are SGHRS and YFSETQ. This CDR3 has 15 residues. CDR3 in amino acids: CASSLDLGNTGELFF. The CDR3 region has the DNA TGCGCCAGCAGCTTGGATTTAGGTAACACCGGGGAGCTGTTTTTT.

The chain carries TRBV20-1 and TRBJ2-7; TRBD1 agrees at 7 bases. This CDR3 has 14 amino acids. Germline V lookup: CDR1 DFQATT, CDR2 SNEGSKA (reference sequence). V lost 3 bases to trimming and J lost 4 bases; unmatched junction nucleotides: 9. The CDR3 DNA reads TGCAGTGCTAGGGTGGGACAGCGTTTGTACGAGCAGTACTTC. Amino acid sequence: CSARVGQRLYEQYF.

CDR3: CASKGLSAYEQYF. The CDR3 DNA sequence: TGTGCCAGCAAGGGACTCAGCGCCTACGAGCAGTACTTC. This rearrangement joins TRBV6-1 to TRBJ2-7; possible D gene TRBD2, 6 bases. The CDR3 has 13 amino acids. V gave up 7 bases and J gave up 2 bases, with 12 bases separating them. In germline, CDR1 is MNHNS, CDR2 SASEGT.

This clonotype appeared many times. The rearrangement uses TRBV6-5 and TRBJ1-1, with D perhaps matching TRBD1 (6 bases). Per germline, CDR1 MNHEY and CDR2 SVGAGI. The CDR3 spans 14 residues. V was trimmed by 2 bases and J by 8 bases, leaving 15 bases between them. The CDR3 sequence is CASSYLQGGGEAFF. DNA for the CDR3: TGTGCCAGCAGTTACCTCCAAGGGGGGGGAGAAGCTTTCTTT.

This clonotype has a count of ten or more. The genes are TRBV9 and TRBJ2-1, with 15 nucleotides matching TRBD2. Germline-derived CDR1 and CDR2 are SGDLS and YYNGEE. The CDR3 spans 19 residues. The J segment lost 2 bases and the V segment lost 3 bases, leaving 9 bases of the junction unmatched. The CDR3: CASSDTGTSGRSTYNEQFF. CDR3 DNA sequence: TGTGCCAGCAGCGACACCGGGACTAGCGGGAGGAGCACCTACAATGAGCAGTTCTTC.

The chain joins TRBV5-1 to TRBJ2-2, with 7 bases fitting TRBD2. The V segment lost 4 bases and the J segment 4 bases; nucleotides outside the gene matches: 10. This CDR3 contains 16 residues. Germline V gene data show CDR1 as SGHRS and CDR2 as YFSETQ. The CDR3 DNA follows: TGCGCCAGCAGCCACCGAGGCGGGAGAGGCACCGGGGAGCTGTTTTTT. Its protein is CASSHRGGRGTGELFF. Filled out from reference TRBV5-1 and TRBJ2-2, the complete variable domain reads KAGVTQTPRYLIKTRGQQVTLSCSPISGHRSVSWYQQTPGQGLQFLFEYFSETQRNKGNFPGRFSGRQFSNSRSEMNVSTLELGDSALYLCASSHRGGRGTGELFFGEGSRLTVL.

This clonotype was observed many times. The chain couples TRBV12-3 or TRBV12-4 to TRBJ2-7; 13 bases line up with TRBD2. V shed 8 bases and J 7 bases; nucleotides not matched to a gene: 14. The CDR3 length is 16 residues. CDR3 amino acids: CASALRTSGSSREQYF. CDR3 nucleotides: TGTGCCAGCGCTCTGCGGACTAGCGGGAGCTCGAGGGAGCAGTACTTC.

This clonotype appeared many times. The chain is built from TRBV20-1 and TRBJ2-5, with TRBD2 as a possible D gene (6 bases). The ends were cut back, 1 base at V and 5 bases at J, with 14 bases in the middle. This CDR3 has 14 amino acids. Germline assignment: CDR1 DFQATT and CDR2 SNEGSKA (reference sequence). The CDR3 nucleotides are TGCAGTGCTAGAGCGGGACGGGAGTCGGAGACCCAGTACTTC. Protein: CSARAGRESETQYF.

This clonotype came up a few times. The J gene is TRBJ2-1, the V gene TRBV14, with 7 bases lining up with TRBD1. Germline V gene lookup returns CDR1 SGHDN and CDR2 FVKESK. This CDR3 comprises 16 residues. The ends lost 3 bases at V and 0 bases at J; junction bases unmatched: 5. The CDR3 protein is CASSQWTGDSYNEQFF. The DNA of the CDR3 is TGTGCCAGCAGCCAGTGGACAGGCGACTCCTACAATGAGCAGTTCTTC.

This clonotype was detected only a few times. V is TRBV5-1 and J is TRBJ2-7, with TRBD1 identical over 8 bases. CDR3 length: 15 amino acids. Per the germline V gene, CDR1 is SGHRS and CDR2 is YFSETQ. Trimming removed 2 bases from V and 2 bases from J; junction bases left unmatched: 6. The CDR3 coding sequence is TGCGCCAGCAGCTTCGGGACAGGCGAAACCTACGAGCAGTACTTC. Its translation is CASSFGTGETYEQYF.